The clone carrying this T cell receptor (beta chain) was counted between two and nine times. Noted time point: newly diagnosed GD, antithyroid drugs for less than 3 months. Isolated PBMC RNA provided the starting material for the TCR library. Patients all came to the study from an endocrinology department in Xi'an, China. The data derive from a study of regulatory T cells in long-lasting Graves disease. Construction of TCR beta libraries relied on iRepertoire HTBI primers and on Arm-PCR targeting CDR3 regions. Each CDR3 protein is one row after TCRdb ran MiXCR on the multiplex PCR reads. The repertoire includes 440,000 or so distinct CDR3 sequences, around 15% of them detected once, and around 10% sits in the top ten. The sample was also linked to a second study, of T cells in Graves' hyperthyroidism and ophthalmopathy.

Here the sequenced sample was peripheral blood mononuclear cells (PBMCs), taken at new diagnosis, from a patient treated with antithyroid drugs. The source is a woman in her twenties or thirties with Graves disease.

The CDR3, as DNA: TGTGCCAACTGGTTCAGGAAACGATCAAACATAGCCAAAAACATTCAGTACTTC. It specifies CANWFRKRSNIAKNIQYF. The rearrangement joins TRBV25-1 to TRBJ2-4; D unresolved. V was pared by 10 bases and J by 0 bases, with 25 bases between. The CDR3 extends over 18 amino acids. Germline V gene lookup returns CDR1 MGHDK and CDR2 SYGVNS.